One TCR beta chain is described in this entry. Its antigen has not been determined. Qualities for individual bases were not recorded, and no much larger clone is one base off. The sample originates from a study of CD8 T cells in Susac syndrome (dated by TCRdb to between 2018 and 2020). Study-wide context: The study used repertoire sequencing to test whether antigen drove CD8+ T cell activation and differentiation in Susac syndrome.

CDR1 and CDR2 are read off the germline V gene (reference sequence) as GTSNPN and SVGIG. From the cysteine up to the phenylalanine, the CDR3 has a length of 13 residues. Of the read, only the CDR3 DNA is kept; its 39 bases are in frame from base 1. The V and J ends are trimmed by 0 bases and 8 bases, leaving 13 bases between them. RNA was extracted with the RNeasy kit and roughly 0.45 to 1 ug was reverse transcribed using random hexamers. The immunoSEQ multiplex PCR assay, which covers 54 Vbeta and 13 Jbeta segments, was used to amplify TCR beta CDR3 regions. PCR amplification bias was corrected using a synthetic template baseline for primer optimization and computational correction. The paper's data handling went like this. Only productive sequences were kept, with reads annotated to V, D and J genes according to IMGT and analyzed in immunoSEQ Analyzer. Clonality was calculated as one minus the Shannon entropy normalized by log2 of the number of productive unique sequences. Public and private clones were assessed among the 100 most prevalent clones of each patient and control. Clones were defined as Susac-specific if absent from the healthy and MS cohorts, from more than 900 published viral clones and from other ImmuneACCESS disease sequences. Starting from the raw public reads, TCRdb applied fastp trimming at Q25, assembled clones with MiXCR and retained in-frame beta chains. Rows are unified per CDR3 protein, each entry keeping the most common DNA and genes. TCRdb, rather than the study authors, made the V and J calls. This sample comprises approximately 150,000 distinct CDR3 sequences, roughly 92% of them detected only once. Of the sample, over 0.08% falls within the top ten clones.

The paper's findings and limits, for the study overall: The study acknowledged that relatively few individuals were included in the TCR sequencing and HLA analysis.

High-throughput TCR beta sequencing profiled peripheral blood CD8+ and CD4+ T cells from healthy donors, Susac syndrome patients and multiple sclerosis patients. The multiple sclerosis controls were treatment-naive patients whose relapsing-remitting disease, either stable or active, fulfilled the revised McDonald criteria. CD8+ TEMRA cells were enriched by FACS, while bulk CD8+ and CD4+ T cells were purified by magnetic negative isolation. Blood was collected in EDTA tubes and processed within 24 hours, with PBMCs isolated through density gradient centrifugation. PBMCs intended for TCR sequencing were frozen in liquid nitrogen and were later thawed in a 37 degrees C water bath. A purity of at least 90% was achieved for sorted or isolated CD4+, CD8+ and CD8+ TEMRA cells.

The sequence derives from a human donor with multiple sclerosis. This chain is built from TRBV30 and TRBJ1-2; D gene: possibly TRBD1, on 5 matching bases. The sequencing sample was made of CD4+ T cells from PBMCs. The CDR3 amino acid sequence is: CAWSVQGVKGYTF. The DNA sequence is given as TGTGCCTGGAGTGTACAAGGGGTTAAAGGCTACACCTTC.